A few counts support the clone carrying this T cell receptor beta chain. No fewer than 6 million PBMCs went into each sample. The sample is drawn from a study of blood T cells in healthy people across ages. A sample-barcoded 5' primer and a J-beta primer mix were used in a second PCR of about 7 to 12 cycles. One entry per CDR3 protein results from TCRdb running MiXCR on the 5' RACE reads. The table has fewer than 900,000 distinct CDR3 sequences, approximately 35% seen once. V shed 5 bases, J shed 4 bases, and the junction held 6 bases outside the gene matches. The germline gives CDR1 MNHEY, CDR2 SVGEGT. The CDR3 runs 15 residues.

Sample: blood. This clonotype was obtained from a man between 18 and 35 years old in good health. The chain joins TRBV6-2 or TRBV6-3 to TRBJ2-1; 9 nucleotides line up with TRBD2. This chain's CDR3 is CASSRSGGPYNEQFF. CDR3 bases: TGTGCCAGCAGTAGGAGCGGGGGGCCTTACAATGAGCAGTTCTTC.